These T cell receptor beta chains were read from a single sample in a study of shared clonotypes between healthy human individuals. Assay used: immunoSEQ multiplex PCR; TCRdb lists only in-frame clones, some missing. The sample lists some 740,000 clones; 90% to 95% were seen once. The sequencing input was naive CD8+ T cells sorted from blood. Source of these receptors: a man aged 30 to 45 in good health. The CDR3 runs from the conserved cysteine through the conserved F or W. D genes are given only for firm matches. Rows give clone size only sometimes, using once, few, many, or a class for an expanded clone.

TRBJ2-7,TRBD2,.,TRBV27,TGTGCCAGCAGTTACGGGACTAGCGTTTACGAGCAGTACTTC,CASSYGTSVYEQYF
TRBJ2-3,TRBD2,.,TRBV7-8,TGTGCCAGCAGCCCACGGACTAGCGGGGACGCACGTCCAGATACGCAGTATTTT,CASSPRTSGDARPDTQYF
TRBJ2-3,.,.,TRBV4-3,TGCGCCAGCAGCCAAGACTCAACCGTCCCAGATACGCAGTATTTT,CASSQDSTVPDTQYF
TRBJ2-7,TRBD1,.,TRBV9,TGTGCCAGCAGTACAGGGGTGGAGCAGTACTTC,CASSTGVEQYF
TRBJ2-7,TRBD2,few,TRBV7-9,TGTGCCAGCAGCTCCCTCGGAGCGGGAGAGAGGTACGAGCAGTACTTC,CASSSLGAGERYEQYF
TRBJ1-1,.,.,TRBV29-1,TGCAGCGTGCCGTTTGGGGTGGAAGCTTTCTTT,CSVPFGVEAFF
TRBJ1-2,TRBD1,.,TRBV27,TGTGCCAGCAGTTCAGTCCCGACAGGGGGTGGCTACACCTTC,CASSSVPTGGGYTF
TRBJ2-1,TRBD2,.,TRBV15,TGTGCCACCAGCAGAGATCGAGCGGGAGGGCCAATCAATTACAATGAGCAGTTCTTC,CATSRDRAGGPINYNEQFF
TRBJ2-5,.,.,TRBV7-2,TGTGCCAGCAGCTCCGGGGGCATGGTGGCGGAGACCCAGTACTTC,CASSSGGMVAETQYF
TRBJ2-1,TRBD2,.,TRBV11-3,TGTGCCAGCAGCCAAGCGGGCCTGACTAGCGGGGTATCCAATGAGCAATTCTTC,CASSQAGLTSGVSNEQFF
TRBJ2-7,TRBD2,.,TRBV2,TGTGCCAGCGGATCGGGACTAGCGGGAGCTTCGGGGATCTACGAGCAGTACTTC,CASGSGLAGASGIYEQYF
TRBJ2-1,TRBD2,.,TRBV4-1,TGCGCCAGCAGCCCATATGGACTAGCGGATAATGAGCAGTTCTTC,CASSPYGLADNEQFF
TRBJ1-1,TRBD1,.,TRBV7-9,TGTGCCAGCAGCATAGGACAGGGAGGAAACACTGAAGCTTTCTTT,CASSIGQGGNTEAFF
TRBJ2-2,.,.,TRBV19,TGTGCCAGTTCCCGGGTCGGGGAGCTGTTTTTT,CASSRVGELFF
TRBJ1-1,.,once,TRBV7-8,TGTGCCAGCAGCCCGCGCTCAGGGGTTTACACTGAAGCTTTCTTT,CASSPRSGVYTEAFF
TRBJ1-5,.,.,TRBV6-1,TGTGCCAGCAGTGACTTCGGGGGCGGGAGCAATCAGCCCCAGCATTTT,CASSDFGGGSNQPQHF
TRBJ2-1,TRBD2,.,TRBV6-5,TGTGCCAGCAGGGAGACTAGCGGGTCCAATGAGCAGTTCTTC,CASRETSGSNEQFF
TRBJ2-5,.,.,TRBV5-6,TGTGCCAGCAGCTCCCCACTCCAAGAGACCCAGTACTTC,CASSSPLQETQYF
TRBJ2-5,TRBD1,.,TRBV29-1,TGCAGCGTTGTGGAGAGGGGGCCGATAAAGGCAAAAGAGACCCAGTACTTC,CSVVERGPIKAKETQYF
TRBJ1-2,.,.,TRBV7-8,TGTGCCAGCAGCCCCAAAAACCGGGCTAACTATGGCTACACCTTC,CASSPKNRANYGYTF
TRBJ1-5,TRBD1,once,TRBV19,TGTGCCAGTAGTCCGGGACAGGGAAGTGGTGAGCCCCAGCATTTT,CASSPGQGSGEPQHF
TRBJ2-1,TRBD2,.,TRBV2,TGTGCCAGCAGTGAAGGGGGGACTACCTACAATGAGCAGTTCTTC,CASSEGGTTYNEQFF
TRBJ2-7,.,.,TRBV7-9,TGTGCCAGCAGCTCAAGATCGGTACAGGTGAGCTCCTACGAGCAGTACTTC,CASSSRSVQVSSYEQYF